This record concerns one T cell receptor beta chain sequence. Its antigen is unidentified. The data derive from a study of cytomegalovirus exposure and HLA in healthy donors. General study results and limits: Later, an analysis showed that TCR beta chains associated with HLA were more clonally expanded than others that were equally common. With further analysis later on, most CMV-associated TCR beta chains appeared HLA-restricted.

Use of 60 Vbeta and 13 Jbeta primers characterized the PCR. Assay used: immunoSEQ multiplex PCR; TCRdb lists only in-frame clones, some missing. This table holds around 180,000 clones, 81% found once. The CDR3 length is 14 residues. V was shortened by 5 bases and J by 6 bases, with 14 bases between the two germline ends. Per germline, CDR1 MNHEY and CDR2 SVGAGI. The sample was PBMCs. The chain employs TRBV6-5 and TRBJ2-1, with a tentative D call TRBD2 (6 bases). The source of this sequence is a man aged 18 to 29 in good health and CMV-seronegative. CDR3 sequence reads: CASSELREVNEQFF. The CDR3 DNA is TGTGCCAGCAGTGAGCTGAGGGAGGTCAATGAGCAGTTCTTC.